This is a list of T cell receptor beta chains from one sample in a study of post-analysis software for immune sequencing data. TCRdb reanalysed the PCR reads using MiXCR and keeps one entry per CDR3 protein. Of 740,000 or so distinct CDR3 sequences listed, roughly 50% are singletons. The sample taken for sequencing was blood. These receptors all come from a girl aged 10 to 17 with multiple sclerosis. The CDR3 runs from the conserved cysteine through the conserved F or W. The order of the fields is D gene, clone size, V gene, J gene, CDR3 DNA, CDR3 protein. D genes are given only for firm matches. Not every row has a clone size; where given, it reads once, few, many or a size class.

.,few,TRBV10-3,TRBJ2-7,TGTGCCATCAGTATCGGGGGGACAGGCTCCTACGAGCAGTACTTC,CAISIGGTGSYEQYF
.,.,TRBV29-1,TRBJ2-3,TGCAGCGTCGGGGTCCAGCGGGCCACAGATACGCAGTATTTT,CSVGVQRATDTQYF
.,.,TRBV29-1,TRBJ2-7,TGCAGCGTGTTGACAGTAGCACCCTACGAGCAGTACTTC,CSVLTVAPYEQYF
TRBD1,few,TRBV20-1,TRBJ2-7,TGCAGTGCTAGAGATTTCGGACAGGGGGCGGCCGAGCAGTACTTC,CSARDFGQGAAEQYF
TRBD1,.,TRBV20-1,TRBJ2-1,TGCAGTGCTAGATTACAGGGGAACGAGCAGTTCTTC,CSARLQGNEQFF
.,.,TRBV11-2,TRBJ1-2,TGTGCCAGCAGGCAGACCGTCTATGGCTACACCTTC,CASRQTVYGYTF
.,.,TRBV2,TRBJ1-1,TGTGCCAGCAGTGTAACTCCCGGCGACACTGAAGCTTTCTTT,CASSVTPGDTEAFF
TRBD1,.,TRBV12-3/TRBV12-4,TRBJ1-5,TGTGCCAGCAGTTTAACAGCTCAGGGGGCGCAGCCCCAGCATTTT,CASSLTAQGAQPQHF
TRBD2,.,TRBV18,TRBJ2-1,TGTGCCAGCTCACACTCTAGCGGGGGCTCCTACAATGAGCAGTTCTTC,CASSHSSGGSYNEQFF
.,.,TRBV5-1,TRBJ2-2,TGCGCCAGCAGCTTGGAGGGGAGGACAGGCACCGGGGAGCTGTTTTTT,CASSLEGRTGTGELFF
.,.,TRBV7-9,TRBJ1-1,TGTGCCAGCACCTTGGGGGAAGGGAACACTGAAGCTTTCTTT,CASTLGEGNTEAFF
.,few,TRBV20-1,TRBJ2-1,TGCAGTGCTCCCCGGGCCTACAATGAGCAGTTCTTC,CSAPRAYNEQFF
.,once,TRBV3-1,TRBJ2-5,TGTGCCAGCAGCCAGTCAGCACGGGCCCAAGAGACCCAGTACTTC,CASSQSARAQETQYF
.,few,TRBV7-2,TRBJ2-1,TGTGCCAGCAGCTTAGCCCTCACCCAAGGAGTGGTCTACAATGAGCAGTTCTTC,CASSLALTQGVVYNEQFF
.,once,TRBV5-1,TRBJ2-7,TGCGCCAGCAGCTTGGAAGGTAACCAATACGAGCAGTACTTC,CASSLEGNQYEQYF
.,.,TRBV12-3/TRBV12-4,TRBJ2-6,TGTGCCAGCAGTTACGGGATAAATGGGGCCAACGTCCTGACTTTC,CASSYGINGANVLTF
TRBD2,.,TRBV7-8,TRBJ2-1,TGTGCCAGCAGCTTAGCAGTACCTAGCGGGAGCCTGTATGAGCAGTTCTTC,CASSLAVPSGSLYEQFF
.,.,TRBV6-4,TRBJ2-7,TGTGCCAGCAGTGACAGTAAAAGGAGGTCGGCCTCCACCTACGAGCAGTACTTC,CASSDSKRRSASTYEQYF
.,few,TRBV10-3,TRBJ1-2,TGTGCCATCAGCACGGGCAGCCCTCATAACTATGGCTACACCTTC,CAISTGSPHNYGYTF
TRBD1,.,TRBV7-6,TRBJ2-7,TGTGCCAGCAGCTTAGAAGTAACAGGGGTATCCTACGAGCAGTACTTC,CASSLEVTGVSYEQYF
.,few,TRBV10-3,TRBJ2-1,TGTGCCATCAGTGACGGGCGTGACAATGAGCAGTTCTTC,CAISDGRDNEQFF
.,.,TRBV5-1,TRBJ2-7,TGCGCCAGCTTTGAGGGACCTACTTCCTACGAGCAGTACTTC,CASFEGPTSYEQYF
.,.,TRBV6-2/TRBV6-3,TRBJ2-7,TGTGCCTCCGTGAGGACAGTAGGAACTCGCGAGCAGTACTTC,CASVRTVGTREQYF
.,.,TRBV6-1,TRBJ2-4,TGTGCCAACAGTCCTTCCCCGGGACTCAGCCAAAAAAGGGGGATTCAGTACTTC,CANSPSPGLSQKRGIQYF
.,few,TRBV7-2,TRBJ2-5,TGTGCCAGCAGCTTGAGGAGGTTGGACCCAAAACAAGAGACCCAGTACTTC,CASSLRRLDPKQETQYF
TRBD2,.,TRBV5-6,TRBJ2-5,TGTGCCAGCGTCTCCCACGGGGGGGAGCAGTACTTC,CASVSHGGEQYF
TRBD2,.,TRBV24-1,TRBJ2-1,TGTGCCACCAGTGACTCTGGGACTAGCGGGGTGAGAAATGAGCAGTTCTTC,CATSDSGTSGVRNEQFF
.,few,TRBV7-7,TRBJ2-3,TGTGCCAGCAGCTTGGGCGGCAGGGATACGCAGTATTTT,CASSLGGRDTQYF
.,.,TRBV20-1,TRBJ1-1,TGCAGTGCTAAGAGGTGGGACGGCACTGAAGCTTTCTTT,CSAKRWDGTEAFF
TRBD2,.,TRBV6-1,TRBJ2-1,TGTGCCAGCAGTCCCCGAGGGTCTAGCGGGGGAGCGAGCTCCTACAATGAGCAGTTCTTC,CASSPRGSSGGASSYNEQFF
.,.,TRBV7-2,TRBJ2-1,TGTGCCAGCAGCCTATCACAGGGTGGCTACAATGAGCAGTTCTTC,CASSLSQGGYNEQFF
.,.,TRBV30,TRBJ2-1,TGTGCCTGGAGTGTTGAAAACAATGAGCAGTTCTTC,CAWSVENNEQFF
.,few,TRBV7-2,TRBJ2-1,TGTGCCAGCAGCTTAGACTGGGGGGTGTCCTACAATGAGCAGTTCTTC,CASSLDWGVSYNEQFF
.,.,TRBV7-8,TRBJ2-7,TGTGCCAGCATCAGGGGTCTGGGGGTGCAGTCCTACGAGCAGTACTTC,CASIRGLGVQSYEQYF
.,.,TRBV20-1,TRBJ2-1,TGCAGTGCTGTAGGGGGTGAGCAGTTCTTC,CSAVGGEQFF
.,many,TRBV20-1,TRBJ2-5,TGCAGTGCTAGTTTTGGGGAGACCCAGTACTTC,CSASFGETQYF
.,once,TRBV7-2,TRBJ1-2,TGTGCCAGCAGCCTAAAAACATATGGCTACACCTTC,CASSLKTYGYTF
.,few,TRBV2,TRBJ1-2,TGTGCCAGCAAGTTGGGGGCTGGCTACACCTTC,CASKLGAGYTF
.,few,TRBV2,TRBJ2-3,TGTGCCAGCAAAGCGGATGGAGATACGCAGTATTTT,CASKADGDTQYF
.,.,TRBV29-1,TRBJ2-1,TGCAGCGTTACAGAGTACTCCTACAATGAGCAGTTCTTC,CSVTEYSYNEQFF
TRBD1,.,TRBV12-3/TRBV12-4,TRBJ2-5,TGTGCCAGCAGTTTGGTCAGGGGGCGGTTTGAGACCCAGTACTTC,CASSLVRGRFETQYF
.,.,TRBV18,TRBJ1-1,TGTGCCAGCTCACCACCAAGGACGGCGAACACTGAAGCTTTCTTT,CASSPPRTANTEAFF
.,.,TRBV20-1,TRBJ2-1,TGCAGTGCTAGAGATCAGGGTAGTGAGCAGTTCTTC,CSARDQGSEQFF
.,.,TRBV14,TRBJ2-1,TGTGCCAGCAGCCAGACGTGGACAGCCGACAATGAGCAGTTCTTC,CASSQTWTADNEQFF
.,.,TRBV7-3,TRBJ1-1,TGTGCCAGCAGCTTAATTGGAGTAGGCAACACTGAAGCTTTCTTT,CASSLIGVGNTEAFF